This TCR beta chain was documented in a study of blood T cell repertoires in COVID-19. V was trimmed by 5 bases and J by 4 bases, leaving 17 bases between them. Germline loops: CDR1 SGHAT, CDR2 FQNNGV. This CDR3 region has 15 residues. Some clones are missing from TCRdb's copy, which holds only in-frame ones; the method was immunoSEQ multiplex PCR. The sample yields under 400,000 clones, roughly 89% seen once. This receptor was taken from a woman aged 60-75 years with COVID-19, enrolled during active disease. The sequenced sample was peripheral blood. The V and J genes are TRBV11-2 and TRBJ1-1, with D tentatively TRBD1 (5 bases). The CDR3 DNA follows: TGTGCCAGCAGCCAAACAGTGGGGCTGGGCACTGAAGCTTTCTTT. As protein: CASSQTVGLGTEAFF.